This section outlines one T cell receptor beta chain sequence together with its context. The data stem from a study of somatic mutations in cytotoxic T cells in rheumatoid arthritis. The method was immunoSEQ multiplex PCR; TCRdb's version includes in-frame clones alone and lacks a portion of them. This sample has 3,500 to 4,500 clones, with approximately 72% found just once. CDR1 is SGHTA, CDR2 FQGNSA, per germline. Trimming left V 6 bases short and J 4 bases short, with 15 bases between. This CDR3 has 14 residues. V and J are TRBV7-2 and TRBJ1-1; possible D gene TRBD1, 5 bases. The sequence was collected from an adult with rheumatoid arthritis. The sequencing input was CD8+ T cells sorted from blood. CDR3 sequence reads: CASRFLGGGTEAFF. The CDR3 region has the DNA TGTGCCAGCAGATTTCTTGGGGGGGGCACTGAAGCTTTCTTT.